Below, 21 T cell receptor beta chains from the same sample are listed, as sequenced in a study of CD8+CD57+ T cells in acquired aplastic anemia. Genomic DNA provided the template from which TCR beta VDJ and CDR3 profiles were obtained. TCRdb reprocessed the reads via MiXCR and lists one record per CDR3 protein. The sample gives about half a million distinct CDR3 sequences, about a third of which show up once; 0.82% is in the top ten. Sequenced patients had shown CD8+CD57+ cell expansion by flow cytometry. The sequenced material came from sorted CD4+, CD8+, or CD8+CD57+ T cells (not recorded which) from PBMCs. The receptors were sampled from a human donor with aplastic anemia.

This clonotype showed up just a few times. The chain links TRBV20-1 to TRBJ2-2, with TRBD2 matching 8 bases. Losses at the gene ends were 6 bases for V and 1 base for J; bases not matched to a gene: 13. The germline V gene has CDR1 DFQATT and CDR2 SNEGSKA (reference sequence). The CDR3 totals 17 residues. This chain's CDR3 is CSAPRPTGGVNTGELFF. For the CDR3, the DNA is TGCAGTGCCCCCCGACCGACGGGAGGGGTGAACACCGGGGAGCTGTTTTTT.

This clonotype was recorded at least ten times. The chain links TRBV9 to TRBJ1-2; TRBD1 matches 7 bases. The CDR3 totals 12 residues. Losses at the gene ends were 5 bases for V and 5 bases for J; bases not matched to a gene: 3. Germline assignment: CDR1 SGDLS and CDR2 YYNGEE. The CDR3 DNA reads as TGTGCCAGCAGAGGGACAGAATATGGCTACACCTTC. Encoded protein: CASRGTEYGYTF.

This rearrangement joins TRBV18 to TRBJ1-1, with 12 positions matching TRBD1. Trimming cost V 10 bases and J 6 bases; bases outside gene matches: 3. The CDR3 is 12 residues long. Germline V lookup: CDR1 KGHSH, CDR2 LQKENI. In DNA, the CDR3 is TGTGCCACCGGGACAGGGGGCGCTGAAGCTTTCTTT. Its translation: CATGTGGAEAFF.

This clonotype was seen at least ten times. The chain employs TRBV11-2 and TRBJ1-2; D gene ambiguous. The length of the CDR3 is 15 residues. V dropped 3 bases and J dropped 5 bases, with 16 bases sitting between them. From germline, CDR1 is SGHAT and CDR2 FQNNGV. As DNA, the CDR3 is TGTGCCAGCAGCTTGTTGGCTGAGGTGGGATATGGCTACACCTTC. Translated: CASSLLAEVGYGYTF.

This clonotype was detected ten times or more. The genes are TRBV12-3 or TRBV12-4 and TRBJ1-2; D call uncertain. The CDR3 sequence is 12 residues long. V lost 1 base, J lost 6 bases, and 6 bases lay in between. The CDR3 loop is CASSLDNNGYTF. DNA of the CDR3: TGTGCCAGCAGTTTAGACAATAATGGCTACACCTTC.

The count of this clonotype is one. This chain links TRBV2 with TRBJ2-1; 8 bases align to TRBD1. CDR1 and CDR2 from the germline V gene are SNHLY and FYNNEI. This CDR3 comprises 13 residues. V lost 6 bases to trimming and J lost 9 bases; unmatched junction nucleotides: 7. The CDR3 sequence: CASSTDRGGEQFF. The CDR3 DNA reads as TGTGCCAGCAGCACAGACAGGGGAGGTGAGCAGTTCTTC.

This clonotype was seen a handful of times. V usage is TRBV9 and J usage is TRBJ2-6; 12 bases match TRBD1. J gave up 3 bases and V 3 bases, and 7 bases lay outside the gene matches. The CDR3 totals 18 residues. Germline-derived CDR1 and CDR2 are SGDLS and YYNGEE. The CDR3 bases are TGTGCCAGCAGCGCATCCGGGACAGGGGGCTTTGGGGCCAACGTCCTGACTTTC. Translated, it gives CASSASGTGGFGANVLTF.

This clonotype was counted many times. The J gene is TRBJ1-1, the V gene TRBV2; D might be TRBD1 (6 bases). CDR1 SNHLY and CDR2 FYNNEI come from the germline V gene. V lost 3 bases and J 5 bases, leaving 13 bases between the germline ends. The CDR3 contains 14 residues. The CDR3 DNA reads as TGTGCCAGCAGTGAGTTAACAGGGCTAACTGAAGCTTTCTTT. Its translation is CASSELTGLTEAFF.

This clonotype was seen only once. A much larger clone lies a single base off, so this may be a read error. The rearrangement uses TRBV2 and TRBJ2-1; a possible D gene is TRBD2 (5 bases). The V gene's germline CDR1 is SNHLY and CDR2 FYNNEI. CDR3 length equals 14 residues. This chain's CDR3 is CAGSDGLANNEQFF. The DNA for the CDR3 is TGTGCCGGCAGTGATGGCCTAGCTAACAATGAGCAGTTCTTC.

This clonotype was counted at least ten times. V is TRBV11-2 and J is TRBJ1-2; D might be TRBD1 (5 bases). Germline V lookup: CDR1 SGHAT, CDR2 FQNNGV. Trimming took 1 base from V and 7 from J, leaving 10 bases between them. This CDR3 region has 13 residues. CDR3 nucleotide sequence: TGTGCCAGCAGCTTAGCCAGGGAGGGTGGCTACACCTTC. It codes for CASSLAREGGYTF. Together with reference TRBV11-2 and TRBJ1-2, the CDR3 gives the full variable domain: EAGVAQSPRYKIIEKRQSVAFWCNPISGHATLYWYQQILGQGPKLLIQFQNNGVVDDSQLPKDRFSAERLKGVDSTLKIQPAKLEDSAVYLCASSLAREGGYTFGSGTRLTVV.

The chain carries TRBV9 and TRBJ2-3; D may be TRBD2 (5 bases). This CDR3 has 15 residues. The V end was cut by 5 bases, the J end by 2 bases, with 15 bases between. CDR1 and CDR2 from the germline V gene are SGDLS and YYNGEE. The CDR3 DNA follows: TGTGCCAGCAGAGAGGGTGGGAGAAACACAGATACGCAGTATTTT. This encodes CASREGGRNTDTQYF.

The V call is TRBV24-1, the J call TRBJ1-2; D remains ambiguous. The V gene lost 4 bases and the J gene lost 3 bases, with 8 bases spanning the gap. CDR1 and CDR2 from the germline V gene are KGHDR and SFDVKD. The CDR3 runs 13 residues. This chain's CDR3 is CATSDFTDYGYTF. The CDR3 region has the DNA TGTGCCACCAGTGACTTCACCGACTATGGCTACACCTTC.

This sequence joins TRBV5-1 and TRBJ2-2; the D gene is possibly TRBD2 (6 bases). The CDR3 totals 15 residues. Per germline, CDR1 SGHRS and CDR2 YFSETQ. The ends were cut back, 0 bases at V and 3 bases at J, with 9 bases in the middle. In DNA, the CDR3 is TGCGCCAGCAGCTTGGTGGGGGGTGACACCGGGGAGCTGTTTTTT. Translated, it gives CASSLVGGDTGELFF.

V and J are TRBV12-3 or TRBV12-4 and TRBJ1-6; 8 bases are a match to TRBD1. CDR3 size: 15 residues. V trimming: 5 bases; J trimming: 8 bases; junction bases outside the gene matches: 8. CDR3 in amino acids: CASSKRTGPDSPLHF. As DNA, the CDR3 is TGTGCCAGCAGTAAAAGGACAGGGCCGGATTCACCCCTCCACTTT.

J is TRBJ1-2 and V is TRBV28; tentatively, D is TRBD1 (6 bases). Germline CDR1 and CDR2: MDHEN and SYDVKM. Trimming left V 3 bases short and J 6 bases short, with 17 bases between. There are 15 residues in the CDR3. CDR3 in amino acids: CASSFLKRGFDGYTF. In DNA, the CDR3 is TGTGCCAGCAGTTTCCTGAAGAGGGGGTTCGATGGCTACACCTTC.

This clonotype was found many times. One junction end disagrees with the germline gene, perhaps due to a read error. The chain is built from TRBV24-1 and TRBJ1-6, with TRBD1 matching 7 bases. This CDR3 has 15 residues. Germline CDR1 reads KGHDR; CDR2 reads SFDVKD. In DNA form, the CDR3 reads TGTGCCACCAGTGGTTTGACAGGGAAAGGCTCACCCCTCCACTTT. Encoded protein: CATSGLTGKGSPLHF.

A few counts support this clonotype. The chain is built from TRBV2 and TRBJ1-3; D not certain. The CDR3 is made up of 13 amino acids. V lost 6 bases to trimming and J lost 1 base, with 7 bases between them. In germline, CDR1 is SNHLY, CDR2 FYNNEI. CDR3 protein: CASRLGSGNTIYF. The CDR3 nucleotides read TGTGCCAGCAGATTAGGATCTGGAAACACCATATATTTT.

This sequence joins TRBV4-2 and TRBJ1-5; TRBD1 matches 8 bases. CDR1 is LGHNA and CDR2 is YNFKEQ in the germline V gene. The CDR3 contains 15 residues. V lost 0 bases and J lost 6; bases outside the gene matches: 4. This CDR3 reads CASSQEVDRGQPQHF. DNA for the CDR3: TGTGCCAGCAGCCAAGAGGTCGACAGGGGTCAGCCCCAGCATTTT.

Comments on this clonotype: Compared with germline, one end of the junction differs, possibly owing to a read error. V is TRBV25-1 and J is TRBJ2-6, with D perhaps TRBD2 (6 bases). The CDR3 has 13 residues. Germline V gives CDR1 MGHDK, CDR2 SYGVNS. CDR3 region: CASSSAGSWTEAF. The CDR3 DNA sequence: TGTGCCAGCAGTTCTGCGGGGTCTTGGACTGAAGCTTTC. The whole variable domain, remainder taken from reference TRBV25-1 and TRBJ2-6, is EADIYQTPRYLVIGTGKKITLECSQTMGHDKMYWYQQDPGMELHLIHYSYGVNSTEKGDLSSESTVSRIRTEHFPLTLESARPSHTSQYLCASSSAGSWTEAFGAGSRLTVL.

The chain joins TRBV5-5 to TRBJ2-5, with D maybe TRBD1 (6 bases). Trimming pared 4 bases from V and 1 base from J, leaving 11 bases between. The CDR3 is made up of 14 amino acids. Germline V gene lookup returns CDR1 SGHKS and CDR2 YYEKEE (reference sequence). The DNA for the CDR3 is TGTGCCAGCAGCCAACAGGGAGTCCAAGAGACCCAGTACTTC. Translated, it gives CASSQQGVQETQYF. The variable domain in full, completed from reference TRBV5-5 and TRBJ2-5, reads DAGVTQSPTHLIKTRGQQVTLRCSPISGHKSVSWYQQVLGQGPQFIFQYYEKEERGRGNFPDRFSARQFPNYSSELNVNALLLGDSALYLCASSQQGVQETQYFGPGTRLLVL.

This clonotype was recorded a few times. The chain links TRBV5-4 to TRBJ1-1; D gene unclear. Germline CDR1 SGHNT, CDR2 YYREEE (reference sequence). Trimming removed 1 base from V and 0 bases from J, with 7 bases in between. The CDR3 runs 14 residues. The CDR3 nucleotides are TGTGCCAGCAGCTTGTTCAGCTTGAACACTGAAGCTTTCTTT. Translation: CASSLFSLNTEAFF.